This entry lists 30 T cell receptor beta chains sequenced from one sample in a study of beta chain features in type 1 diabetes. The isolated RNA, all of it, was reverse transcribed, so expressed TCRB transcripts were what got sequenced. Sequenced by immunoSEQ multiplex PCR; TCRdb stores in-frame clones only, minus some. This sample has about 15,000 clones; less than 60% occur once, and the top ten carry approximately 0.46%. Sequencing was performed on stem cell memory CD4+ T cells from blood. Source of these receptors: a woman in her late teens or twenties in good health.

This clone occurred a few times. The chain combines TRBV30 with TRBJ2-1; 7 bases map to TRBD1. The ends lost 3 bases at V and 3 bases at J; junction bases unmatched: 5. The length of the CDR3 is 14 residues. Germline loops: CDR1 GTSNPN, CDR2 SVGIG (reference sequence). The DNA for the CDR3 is TGTGCCTGGAGGGCGACAGGGAGCTACAATGAGCAGTTCTTC. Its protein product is CAWRATGSYNEQFF.

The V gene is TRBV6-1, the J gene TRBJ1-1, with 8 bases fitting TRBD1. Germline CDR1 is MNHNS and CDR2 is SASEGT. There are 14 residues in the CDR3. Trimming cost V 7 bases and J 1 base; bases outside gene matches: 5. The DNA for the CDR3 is TGTGCCAGCAACCCGGGACAGGCGAACACTGAAGCTTTCTTT. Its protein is CASNPGQANTEAFF.

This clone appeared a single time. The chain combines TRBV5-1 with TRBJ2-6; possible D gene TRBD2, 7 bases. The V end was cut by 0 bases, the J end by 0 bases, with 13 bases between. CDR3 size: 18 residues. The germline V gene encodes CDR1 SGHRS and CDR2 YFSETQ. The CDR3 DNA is TGCGCCAGCAGCTTGGCGGGGGGCCCTAGCTCTGGGGCCAACGTCCTGACTTTC. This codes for CASSLAGGPSSGANVLTF.

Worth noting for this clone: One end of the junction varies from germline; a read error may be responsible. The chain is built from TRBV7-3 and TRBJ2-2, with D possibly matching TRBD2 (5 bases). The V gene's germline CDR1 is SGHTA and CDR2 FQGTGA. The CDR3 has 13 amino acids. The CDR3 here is CTSSPALAGELFF. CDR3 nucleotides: TGTACCAGCAGCCCCGCACTAGCCGGGGAGCTGTTTTTT. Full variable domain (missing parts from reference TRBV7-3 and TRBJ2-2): GAGVSQTPSNKVTEKGKYVELRCDPISGHTALYWYRQSLGQGPEFLIYFQGTGAADDSGLPNDRFFAVRPEGSVSTLKIQRTERGDSAVYLCTSSPALAGELFFGEGSRLTVL.

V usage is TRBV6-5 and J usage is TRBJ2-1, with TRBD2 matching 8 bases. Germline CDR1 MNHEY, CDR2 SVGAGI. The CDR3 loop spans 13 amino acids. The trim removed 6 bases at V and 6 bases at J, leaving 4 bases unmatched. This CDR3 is CASRTGTSNEQFF. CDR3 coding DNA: TGTGCCAGCAGGACCGGGACTAGCAATGAGCAGTTCTTC.

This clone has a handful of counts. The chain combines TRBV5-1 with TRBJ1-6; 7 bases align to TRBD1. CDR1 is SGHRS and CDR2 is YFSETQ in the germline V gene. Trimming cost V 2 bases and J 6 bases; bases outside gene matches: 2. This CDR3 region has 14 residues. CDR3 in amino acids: CASSFRDSNSPLHF. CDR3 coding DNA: TGCGCCAGCAGCTTTAGGGACAGTAATTCACCCCTCCACTTT.

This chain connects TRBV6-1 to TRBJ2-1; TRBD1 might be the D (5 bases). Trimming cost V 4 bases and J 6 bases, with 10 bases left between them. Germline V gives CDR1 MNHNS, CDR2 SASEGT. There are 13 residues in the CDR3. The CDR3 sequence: CASSGQILNEQFF. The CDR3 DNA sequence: TGTGCCAGCAGTGGACAGATTCTCAATGAGCAGTTCTTC.

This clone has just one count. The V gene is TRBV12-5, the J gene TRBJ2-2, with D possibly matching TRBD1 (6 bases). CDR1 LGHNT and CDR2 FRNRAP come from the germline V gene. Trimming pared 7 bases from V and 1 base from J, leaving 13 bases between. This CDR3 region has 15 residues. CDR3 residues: CASVFTGRNTGELFF. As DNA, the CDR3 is TGTGCTAGTGTCTTTACAGGGAGGAACACCGGGGAGCTGTTTTTT.

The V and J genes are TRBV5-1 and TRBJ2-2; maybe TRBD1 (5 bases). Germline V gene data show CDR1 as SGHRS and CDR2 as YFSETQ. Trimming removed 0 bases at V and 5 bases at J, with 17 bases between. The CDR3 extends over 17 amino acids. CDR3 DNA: TGCGCCAGCAGCTTGGAACAGGCCCTTCTTGGAACCGGGGAGCTGTTTTTT. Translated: CASSLEQALLGTGELFF.

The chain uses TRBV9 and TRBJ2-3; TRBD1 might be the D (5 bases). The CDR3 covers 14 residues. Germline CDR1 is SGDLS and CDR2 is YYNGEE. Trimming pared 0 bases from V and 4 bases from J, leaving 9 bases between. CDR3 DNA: TGTGCCAGCAGCGTAGGGACAAATCCAGATACGCAGTATTTT. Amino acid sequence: CASSVGTNPDTQYF.

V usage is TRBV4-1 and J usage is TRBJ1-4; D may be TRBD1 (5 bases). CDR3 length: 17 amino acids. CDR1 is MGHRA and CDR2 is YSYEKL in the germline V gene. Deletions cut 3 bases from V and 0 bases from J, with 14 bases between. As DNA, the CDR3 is TGCGCCAGCAGCCATACCGGGAGGGGCCCAACTAATGAAAAACTGTTTTTT. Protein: CASSHTGRGPTNEKLFF.

Here the CDR3 DNA reads TGTGCCAGCAGTTTTCGGACTAGCGGGAGCTACAATGAGCAGTTCTTC. Translating gives CASSFRTSGSYNEQFF. V gene TRBV27 combines with J gene TRBJ2-1, with 13 nucleotides matching TRBD2. After removal of 3 bases from V and 3 bases from J, the junction contained 2 bases not matched to a gene. The CDR3 is made up of 16 amino acids. Germline lookup yields CDR1 MNHEY and CDR2 SMNVEV (reference sequence).

DNA for the CDR3: TGTGCCAGCAGCTTCGTTCAGGGAGGTGGCTACACCTTC. Its translation: CASSFVQGGGYTF. The V and J genes are TRBV27 and TRBJ1-2; TRBD1 is a possible D gene (5 bases). Per germline, CDR1 MNHEY and CDR2 SMNVEV (reference sequence). Between the trimmed V and J ends, which lost 6 bases and 7 bases, there was a span of 15 bases. This CDR3 spans 13 amino acids.

The CDR3 sequence: CAISEGRGYEQYF. DNA for the CDR3: TGTGCCATCAGTGAAGGCAGGGGATACGAGCAGTACTTC. This chain links TRBV10-3 with TRBJ2-7, with D possibly matching TRBD1 (6 bases). Trimming pared 3 bases from V and 4 bases from J, leaving 10 bases between. The CDR3 covers 13 residues. Germline values: CDR1 ENHRY, CDR2 SYGVKD.

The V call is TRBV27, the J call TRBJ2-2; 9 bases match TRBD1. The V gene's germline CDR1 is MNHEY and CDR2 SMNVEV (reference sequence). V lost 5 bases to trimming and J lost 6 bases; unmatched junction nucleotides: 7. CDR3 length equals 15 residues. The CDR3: CASSPGTGWSGELFF. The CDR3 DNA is TGTGCCAGCAGTCCCGGGACAGGGTGGTCCGGGGAGCTGTTTTTT.

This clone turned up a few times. This CDR3 reads CASSLAGGRSQETQYF. CDR3 in DNA: TGTGCCAGCAGCTTGGCCGGAGGCCGATCCCAAGAGACCCAGTACTTC. The gene calls are TRBV5-4 and TRBJ2-5; possible D gene TRBD2, 5 bases. CDR3 length: 16 amino acids. V was trimmed by 0 bases and J by 1 base, leaving 13 bases between them. In germline, CDR1 is SGHNT, CDR2 YYREEE (reference sequence).

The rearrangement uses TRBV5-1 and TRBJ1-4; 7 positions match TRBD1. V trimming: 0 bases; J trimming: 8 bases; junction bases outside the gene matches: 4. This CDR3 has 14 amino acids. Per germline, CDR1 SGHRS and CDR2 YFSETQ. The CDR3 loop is CASSLGQGDEKLFF. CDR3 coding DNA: TGCGCCAGCAGCTTGGGCCAGGGGGACGAAAAACTGTTTTTT.

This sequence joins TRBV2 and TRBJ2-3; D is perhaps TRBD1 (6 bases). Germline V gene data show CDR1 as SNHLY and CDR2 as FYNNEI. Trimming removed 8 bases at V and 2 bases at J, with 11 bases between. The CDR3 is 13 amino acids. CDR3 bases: TGTGCCAGCGCAGGGGAGAACACAGATACGCAGTATTTT. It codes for CASAGENTDTQYF.

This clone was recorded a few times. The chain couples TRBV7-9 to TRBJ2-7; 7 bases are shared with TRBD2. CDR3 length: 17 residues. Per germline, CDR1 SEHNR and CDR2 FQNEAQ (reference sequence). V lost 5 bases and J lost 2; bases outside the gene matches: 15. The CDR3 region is CASSPTLGGRTPYEQYF. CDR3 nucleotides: TGTGCCAGCAGCCCCACCCTTGGCGGGAGAACGCCCTACGAGCAGTACTTC. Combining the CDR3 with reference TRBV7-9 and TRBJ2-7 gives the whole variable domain DTGVSQNPRHKITKRGQNVTFRCDPISEHNRLYWYRQTLGQGPEFLTYFQNEAQLEKSRLLSDRFSAERPKGSFSTLEIQRTEQGDSAMYLCASSPTLGGRTPYEQYFGPGTRLTVT.

CDR3 sequence reads: CASSLGQFYGYTF. CDR3 nucleotide sequence: TGCGCCAGCAGCTTGGGACAGTTCTATGGCTACACCTTC. The rearrangement uses TRBV5-1 and TRBJ1-2; perhaps TRBD1 as D (5 bases). CDR1 and CDR2 (germline): SGHRS, YFSETQ. V gave up 0 bases and J gave up 4 bases, with 7 bases separating them. The CDR3 spans 13 residues. The whole variable domain, filled in from reference TRBV5-1 and TRBJ1-2, reads KAGVTQTPRYLIKTRGQQVTLSCSPISGHRSVSWYQQTPGQGLQFLFEYFSETQRNKGNFPGRFSGRQFSNSRSEMNVSTLELGDSALYLCASSLGQFYGYTFGSGTRLTVV.

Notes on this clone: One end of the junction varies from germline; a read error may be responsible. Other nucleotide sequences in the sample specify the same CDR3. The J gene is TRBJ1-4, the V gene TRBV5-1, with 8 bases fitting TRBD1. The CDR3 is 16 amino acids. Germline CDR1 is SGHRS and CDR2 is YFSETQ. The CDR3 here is CASSLEVGQVSEKLFF. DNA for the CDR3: TGCGCCAGCAGCTTGGAGGTGGGACAGGTCTCAGAAAAACTTTTTTTT.

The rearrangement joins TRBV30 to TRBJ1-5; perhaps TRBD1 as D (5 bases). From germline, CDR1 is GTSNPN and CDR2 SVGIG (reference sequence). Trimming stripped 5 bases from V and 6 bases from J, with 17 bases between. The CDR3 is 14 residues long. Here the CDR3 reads CAWGQGTNSQPQHF. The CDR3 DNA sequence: TGTGCCTGGGGGCAGGGAACAAATAGTCAGCCCCAGCATTTT.

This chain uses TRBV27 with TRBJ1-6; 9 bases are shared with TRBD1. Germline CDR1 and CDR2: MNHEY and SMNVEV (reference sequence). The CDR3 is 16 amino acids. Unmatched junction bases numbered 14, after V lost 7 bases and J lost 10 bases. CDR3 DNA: TGTGCCAGCACCCAATCGCCGGGACAGGGAGGGTCACCCCTCCACTTT. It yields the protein CASTQSPGQGGSPLHF.

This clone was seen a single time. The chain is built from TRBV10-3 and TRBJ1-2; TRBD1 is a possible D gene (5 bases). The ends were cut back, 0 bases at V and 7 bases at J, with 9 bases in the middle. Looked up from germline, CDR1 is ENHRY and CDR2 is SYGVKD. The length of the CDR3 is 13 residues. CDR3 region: CAISESVQGGYTF. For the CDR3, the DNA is TGTGCCATCAGTGAGTCGGTTCAGGGTGGCTACACCTTC.

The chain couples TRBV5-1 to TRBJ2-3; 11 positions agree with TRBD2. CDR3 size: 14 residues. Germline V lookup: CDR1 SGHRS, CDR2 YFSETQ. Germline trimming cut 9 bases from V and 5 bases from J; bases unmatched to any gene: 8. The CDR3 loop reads CATRLAGRGDTQYF. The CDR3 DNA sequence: TGCGCCACCCGACTAGCGGGGCGGGGAGATACGCAGTATTTT.

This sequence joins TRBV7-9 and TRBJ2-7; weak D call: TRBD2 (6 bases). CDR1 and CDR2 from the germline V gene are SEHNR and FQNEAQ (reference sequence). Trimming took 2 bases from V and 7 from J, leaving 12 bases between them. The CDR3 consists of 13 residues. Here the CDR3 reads CASSLRLETEQYF. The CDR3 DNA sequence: TGTGCCAGCAGCTTACGACTAGAGACAGAGCAGTACTTC.

The CDR3 nucleotides read TGTGCCAGTAGGGGTTTAGGAACAGGGGTACAGCCCCAGCATTTT. Amino acids: CASRGLGTGVQPQHF. V and J are TRBV19 and TRBJ1-5; 7 nucleotides align to TRBD1. Per the germline V gene, CDR1 is LNHDA and CDR2 is SQIVND (reference sequence). The CDR3 has 15 amino acids. The J segment lost 7 bases and the V segment lost 6 bases, leaving 12 bases of the junction unmatched. Filled out from reference TRBV19 and TRBJ1-5, the complete variable domain reads DGGITQSPKYLFRKEGQNVTLSCEQNLNHDAMYWYRQDPGQGLRLIYYSQIVNDFQKGDIAEGYSVSREKKESFPLTVTSAQKNPTAFYLCASRGLGTGVQPQHFGDGTRLSIL.

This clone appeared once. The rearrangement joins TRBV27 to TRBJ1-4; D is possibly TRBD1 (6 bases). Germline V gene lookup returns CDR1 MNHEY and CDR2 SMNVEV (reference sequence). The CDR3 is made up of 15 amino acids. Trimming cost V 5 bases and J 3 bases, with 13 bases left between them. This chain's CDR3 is CASSLHRAPNEKLFF. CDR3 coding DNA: TGTGCCAGCAGTCTCCACAGGGCCCCTAATGAAAAACTGTTTTTT.

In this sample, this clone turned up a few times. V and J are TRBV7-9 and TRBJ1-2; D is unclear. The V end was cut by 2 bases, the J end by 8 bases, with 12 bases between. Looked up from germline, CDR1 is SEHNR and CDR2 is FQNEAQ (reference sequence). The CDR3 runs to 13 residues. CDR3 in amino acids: CASSLNRETGYTF. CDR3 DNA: TGTGCCAGCAGCTTAAACCGGGAGACGGGCTACACCTTC. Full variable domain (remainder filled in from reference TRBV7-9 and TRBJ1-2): DTGVSQNPRHKITKRGQNVTFRCDPISEHNRLYWYRQTLGQGPEFLTYFQNEAQLEKSRLLSDRFSAERPKGSFSTLEIQRTEQGDSAMYLCASSLNRETGYTFGSGTRLTVV.

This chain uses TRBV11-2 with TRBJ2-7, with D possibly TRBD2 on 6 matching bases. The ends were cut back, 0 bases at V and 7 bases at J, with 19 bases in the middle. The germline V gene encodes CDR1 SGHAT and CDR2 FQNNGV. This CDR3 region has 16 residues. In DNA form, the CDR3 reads TGTGCCAGCAGCTTAGAGGGGGGAGGTGGCAGTAGGGAGCAGTACTTC. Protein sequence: CASSLEGGGGSREQYF.